This T cell receptor beta chain was documented in a study of cytomegalovirus exposure and HLA in healthy donors. General observations from the study: Listed as cytomegalovirus-associated were roughly 180 TCR beta chains.

Concerning this clone: The target antigen is unknown.

This CDR3 comprises 12 residues. The germline V gene has CDR1 SGHRS and CDR2 YFSETQ. Amplification used 60 Vbeta primers and 13 Jbeta primers. Clones were read by immunoSEQ multiplex PCR, and TCRdb kept only the in-frame ones, dropping some. The sample holds around 190,000 clones, 8.5% to 10% seen once. The source is a woman aged 25-40 years in good health and CMV-seropositive. Sample: PBMCs. This chain uses TRBV5-1 with TRBJ1-5; D remains unclear. CDR3 in DNA: TGCGCTCGGCGGCGGTCCAATCAGCCCCAGCATTTT. It is translated as CARRRSNQPQHF.